One and the same sample provided the 31 T cell receptor beta chains below, sequenced in a study of T cell responses to AZD1222 COVID-19 vaccine. Clones were sequenced by immunoSEQ multiplex PCR, and TCRdb holds only the in-frame ones, with some missing. The sample consists of 80,000 to 130,000 clones, approximately 90% of them appearing once. The sample here was peripheral blood, taken on day 0 of AZD1222 vaccination. The receptors stem from an adult in good health.

The chain has TRBV15 and TRBJ2-7; TRBD1 is a possible D gene (5 bases). This CDR3 spans 15 amino acids. Germline CDR1 LNHNV, CDR2 YYDKDF (reference sequence). Trimming removed 5 bases from V and 2 bases from J, with 16 bases in between. The CDR3 loop reads CATSEGATPAYEQYF. The CDR3 DNA sequence: TGTGCCACCAGCGAAGGGGCGACGCCCGCCTACGAGCAGTACTTC.

The chain combines TRBV6-2 or TRBV6-3 with TRBJ1-5; D unresolved. Trimming removed 6 bases at V and 5 bases at J, with 11 bases between. Germline CDR1 MNHEY, CDR2 SVGEGT. The CDR3 extends over 13 amino acids. The CDR3 reads CASSPYRDQPQHF. CDR3 in DNA: TGTGCCAGCAGCCCCTATAGAGATCAGCCCCAGCATTTT.

The chain's CDR3 is CASSEGPWETQYF. In nucleotides, the CDR3 is TGTGCCAGCAGTGAGGGGCCATGGGAGACCCAGTACTTC. The rearrangement uses TRBV2 and TRBJ2-5; D is possibly TRBD1 (5 bases). The ends were cut back, 3 bases at V and 5 bases at J, with 10 bases in the middle. The CDR3 is 13 amino acids. The germline V gene has CDR1 SNHLY and CDR2 FYNNEI.

The rearrangement joins TRBV5-5 to TRBJ1-6; D possibly corresponds to TRBD1 (5 bases). Germline loops: CDR1 SGHKS, CDR2 YYEKEE (reference sequence). Trimming left V 2 bases short and J 7 bases short, with 13 bases between. This CDR3 has 15 residues. Here the CDR3 reads CASSFGGSANSPLHF. The CDR3 region has the DNA TGTGCCAGCAGCTTTGGGGGTTCCGCCAATTCACCCCTCCACTTT.

This chain uses TRBV5-1 with TRBJ1-4; a weak D match, TRBD1 (6 bases). Germline CDR1 SGHRS, CDR2 YFSETQ. This CDR3 spans 14 amino acids. V was cut by 4 bases and J by 6 bases, with 13 bases left in between. This CDR3 reads CASSSSGADEKLFF. CDR3 bases: TGCGCCAGCAGCAGCTCAGGGGCGGATGAAAAACTGTTTTTT. The variable domain in full, completed from reference TRBV5-1 and TRBJ1-4, reads KAGVTQTPRYLIKTRGQQVTLSCSPISGHRSVSWYQQTPGQGLQFLFEYFSETQRNKGNFPGRFSGRQFSNSRSEMNVSTLELGDSALYLCASSSSGADEKLFFGSGTQLSVL.

The chain uses TRBV4-3 and TRBJ1-6; TRBD1 agrees at 11 bases. The CDR3 runs to 16 residues. The junction had 10 bases not matched to a gene; V was cut back by 1 base and J by 14 bases. Germline V gene lookup returns CDR1 LGHNA and CDR2 YSLEER. The CDR3 region has the DNA TGCGCCAGCAGCCAAGTTATCGGGACAGGGGGTTTGTCCCTCCACTTT. The encoded protein is CASSQVIGTGGLSLHF.

CDR3 residues: CASSLGPYYGYTF. Written as DNA, the CDR3 is TGTGCCAGCTCCCTAGGCCCCTACTATGGCTACACCTTC. The genes are TRBV7-8 and TRBJ1-2; no clear D gene. Germline loops: CDR1 SGHVS, CDR2 FQNEAQ. The CDR3 sequence is 13 residues long. Trimming cost V 8 bases and J 3 bases, with 13 bases left between them.

This chain joins TRBV7-2 and TRBJ2-5; 8 bases fit TRBD1. This CDR3 has 14 residues. V dropped 5 bases and J dropped 5; count of bases not matched to a gene: 7. In germline, CDR1 is SGHTA, CDR2 FQGNSA. CDR3 nucleotide sequence: TGTGCCAGCAGCCGGTCAGGGGGCTGGGAGACCCAGTACTTC. Translation gives CASSRSGGWETQYF. Based on the CDR3 plus reference TRBV7-2 and TRBJ2-5, the full variable domain is GAGVSQSPSNKVTEKGKDVELRCDPISGHTALYWYRQSLGQGLEFLIYFQGNSAPDKSGLPSDRFSAERTGGSVSTLTIQRTQQEDSAVYLCASSRSGGWETQYFGPGTRLLVL.

The rearrangement joins TRBV2 to TRBJ2-5; 12 bases fit TRBD2. The V gene end was trimmed by 3 bases and the J gene end by 2 bases; junction bases not matched to a gene: 1. The CDR3 extends over 15 amino acids. CDR1 SNHLY and CDR2 FYNNEI come from the germline V gene. CDR3 nucleotide sequence: TGTGCCAGCAGTGAGACTAGCGGGGGACAAGAGACCCAGTACTTC. Its translation is CASSETSGGQETQYF.

The rearrangement uses TRBV9 and TRBJ2-7; 8 nucleotides agree with TRBD1. Germline trimming cut 9 bases from V and 4 bases from J; bases unmatched to any gene: 9. This CDR3 region has 13 residues. The germline V gene has CDR1 SGDLS and CDR2 YYNGEE. The CDR3 DNA is TGTGCCAAGCCGGGACAGGTTAATTACGAGCAGTACTTC. Its protein product is CAKPGQVNYEQYF.

V is TRBV19 and J is TRBJ2-6; tentative D call: TRBD1 (5 bases). The germline CDR1 and CDR2 sequences are LNHDA and SQIVND (reference sequence). The V and J ends lost 5 bases and 0 bases respectively, with 11 bases between them. The CDR3 totals 16 residues. The CDR3 nucleotides are TGTGCCAGTAGTCCCAGGGCAGCCTCTGGGGCCAACGTCCTGACTTTC. It is translated as CASSPRAASGANVLTF.

The J gene is TRBJ1-2, the V gene TRBV28, with 9 bases matching TRBD1. CDR1 and CDR2 (germline): MDHEN, SYDVKM. This CDR3 comprises 14 residues. Germline trimming cut 3 bases from V and 8 bases from J; bases unmatched to any gene: 7. The CDR3 sequence: CASSLTGGGSGYTF. Written as DNA, the CDR3 is TGTGCCAGCAGTTTGACAGGGGGTGGGTCGGGCTACACCTTC.

A single count supports this clone. This chain connects TRBV24-1 to TRBJ1-1; TRBD1 might be the D (5 bases). Germline V gives CDR1 KGHDR, CDR2 SFDVKD. The CDR3 totals 14 residues. The V end lost 5 bases, the J end lost 3 bases, and 12 bases lay between the germline ends. DNA of the CDR3: TGTGCCACCAGTGGGGGGGTACGTGACACTGAAGCTTTCTTT. This codes for CATSGGVRDTEAFF.

This clone turned up a few times. The chain has TRBV9 and TRBJ1-3; TRBD1 matches 8 bases. CDR1 is SGDLS, CDR2 YYNGEE, per germline. The trim removed 2 bases at V and 0 bases at J, leaving 7 bases unmatched. There are 17 residues in the CDR3. In DNA form, the CDR3 reads TGTGCCAGCAGCGTGGGGACAGGAGGAAACTCTGGAAACACCATATATTTT. Its translation is CASSVGTGGNSGNTIYF.

The chain uses TRBV7-9 and TRBJ2-1; D is unresolved. Germline CDR1 is SEHNR and CDR2 is FQNEAQ (reference sequence). The CDR3 is made up of 10 amino acids. Trimming cost V 1 base and J 10 bases, with 2 bases left between them. This chain's CDR3 is CASSLVEQFF. The DNA of the CDR3 is TGTGCCAGCAGCTTAGTGGAGCAGTTCTTC.

The genes are TRBV7-7 and TRBJ2-7, with TRBD1 identical over 10 bases. The CDR3 is made up of 13 amino acids. CDR1 is SSHAT and CDR2 is FNYEAQ in the germline V gene (reference sequence). Trimming took 5 bases from V and 9 from J; bases not matched to a gene: 7. The CDR3 nucleotides read TGTGCCAGCAGCCCTCGACAGGGGGCGGCGCAGTACTTC. This sequence encodes CASSPRQGAAQYF.

The chain carries TRBV6-2 or TRBV6-3 and TRBJ2-3; no clear D gene. CDR3 length equals 15 residues. Trimming took 2 bases from V and 5 from J, leaving 14 bases between them. Germline lookup yields CDR1 MNHEY and CDR2 SVGEGT. The CDR3 sequence is CASSYGLARKDTQYF. The DNA of the CDR3 is TGTGCCAGCAGTTACGGTCTGGCCCGCAAAGATACGCAGTATTTT.

For the CDR3, the DNA is TGTGCCACCAGCAGAGATTGGGGTTCTAATGAAAAACTGTTTTTT. This gives the protein CATSRDWGSNEKLFF. The J gene is TRBJ1-4, the V gene TRBV15; D is undetermined. The germline V gene encodes CDR1 LNHNV and CDR2 YYDKDF (reference sequence). The V end was cut by 0 bases, the J end by 3 bases, with 8 bases between. This CDR3 has 15 residues.

The rearrangement uses TRBV7-9 and TRBJ1-5, with no clear D. Germline loops: CDR1 SEHNR, CDR2 FQNEAQ (reference sequence). There are 18 residues in the CDR3. The V and J ends lost 1 base and 3 bases respectively, with 19 bases between them. This CDR3 is CASSLVPTRESHNQPQHF. In DNA form, the CDR3 reads TGTGCCAGCAGCTTAGTCCCCACGCGGGAGAGTCACAATCAGCCCCAGCATTTT.

The gene calls are TRBV9 and TRBJ1-6; 9 positions match TRBD1. Germline V CDR1 and CDR2: SGDLS, YYNGEE. J was trimmed by 0 bases and V by 3 bases; bases with no gene match: 7. The CDR3 sequence is 18 residues long. The CDR3 nucleotides are TGTGCCAGCAGCGGGATAGGGACAGGGAGCTCCTATAATTCACCCCTCCACTTT. This sequence encodes CASSGIGTGSSYNSPLHF.

The V call is TRBV7-2, the J call TRBJ2-2, with a tentative D call TRBD1 (5 bases). The ends were cut back, 0 bases at V and 5 bases at J, with 10 bases in the middle. The CDR3 has 15 residues. Germline loops: CDR1 SGHTA, CDR2 FQGNSA. DNA of the CDR3: TGTGCCAGCAGCTTAGCCCCGACAGATACCGGGGAGCTGTTTTTT. Protein sequence: CASSLAPTDTGELFF.

A note on this clone: The junction differs from germline at one of its ends, possibly a read error. The gene calls are TRBV2 and TRBJ2-2; D is possibly TRBD1 (6 bases). The CDR3 is 12 residues long. The germline CDR1 and CDR2 sequences are SNHLY and FYNNEI. CDR3 nucleotide sequence: TGTGCCAGCCGTGAGGGGGAGGGGGAGCTGTTTTTT. Encoded protein: CASREGEGELFF.

The chain carries TRBV6-4 and TRBJ2-1; 7 nucleotides match TRBD2. V gave up 6 bases and J gave up 5 bases; unmatched junction bases: 16. The germline gives CDR1 MRHNA, CDR2 SNTAGT. The CDR3 contains 17 residues. CDR3 sequence: CASSRTSGLADNNEQFF. Here the CDR3 DNA reads TGTGCCAGCAGCAGGACTAGTGGGCTAGCGGATAACAATGAGCAGTTCTTC.

The chain couples TRBV6-5 to TRBJ2-7; D might be TRBD1 (6 bases). CDR1 and CDR2 from the germline V gene are MNHEY and SVGAGI. The germline V and J ends were trimmed by 9 bases and 4 bases, with 19 bases remaining between them. The CDR3 is 14 residues long. Here the CDR3 reads CASGGFGGHYEQYF. Written as DNA, the CDR3 is TGTGCCAGTGGGGGTTTTGGGGGCCATTACGAGCAGTACTTC.

This rearrangement joins TRBV19 to TRBJ2-7; TRBD2 agrees at 15 bases. The CDR3 contains 17 residues. Germline trimming cut 9 bases from V and 0 bases from J; bases unmatched to any gene: 9. Germline V lookup: CDR1 LNHDA, CDR2 SQIVND (reference sequence). CDR3 in DNA: TGTGCCAGCAGCGGACTAGCGGGGGGGCTAAGCTCCTACGAGCAGTACTTC. This encodes CASSGLAGGLSSYEQYF.

In the case of this clone: One end of the junction fails to match germline, which may point to a read error. CDR3 bases: TGTGCCGTCAGACAGGTACCCTACGAGCAGTACTTC. This translates into CAVRQVPYEQYF. The chain couples TRBV10-3 to TRBJ2-7; possible D gene TRBD1, 6 bases. The CDR3 is 12 amino acids. CDR1 ENHRY and CDR2 SYGVKD come from the germline V gene.

The chain employs TRBV9 and TRBJ1-2, with D unclear. Germline CDR1 is SGDLS and CDR2 is YYNGEE. This CDR3 contains 15 residues. The V end was cut by 0 bases, the J end by 4 bases, with 13 bases between. CDR3 region: CASSVGGRSFYGYTF. In DNA, the CDR3 is TGTGCCAGCAGCGTAGGTGGCAGATCGTTCTATGGCTACACCTTC.

The chain has TRBV30 and TRBJ1-5; 7 bases map to TRBD1. CDR1 and CDR2 from the germline V gene are GTSNPN and SVGIG (reference sequence). This CDR3 contains 14 residues. V was pared by 8 bases and J by 1 base, with 8 bases of the junction left unmatched. The CDR3 DNA reads as TGTGCCATAGGGGACAGCGCCAGCAATCAGCCCCAGCATTTT. Translated, it gives CAIGDSASNQPQHF.

The rearrangement links TRBV24-1 to TRBJ1-1, with 9 nucleotides matching TRBD1. Losses at the gene ends were 8 bases for V and 2 bases for J; bases not matched to a gene: 8. The CDR3 loop spans 15 amino acids. Germline CDR1 is KGHDR and CDR2 is SFDVKD. CDR3 DNA sequence: TGTGCCACCATTGAGACAGGGGGGGACAACACTGAAGCTTTCTTT. Protein sequence: CATIETGGDNTEAFF.

This clone was found once. J is TRBJ1-2 and V is TRBV7-2; a weak D match, TRBD1 (6 bases). The CDR3 extends over 17 amino acids. In germline, CDR1 is SGHTA, CDR2 FQGNSA. Trimming removed 4 bases from V and 4 bases from J, with 22 bases in between. CDR3 DNA: TGTGCCAGCAGCTCCTCGGGGACACGGGTTGGGGGCTATGGCTACACCTTC. It is translated as CASSSSGTRVGGYGYTF.

The chain combines TRBV6-4 with TRBJ1-2; D is ambiguous. Germline lookup yields CDR1 MRHNA and CDR2 SNTAGT. V was pared by 3 bases and J by 8 bases, with 10 bases between. The length of the CDR3 is 12 residues. The CDR3 DNA reads as TGTGCCAGCAGTGAGGGCCTTGGGGGCTACACCTTC. This encodes CASSEGLGGYTF.